Ten or more counts support the clone carrying this TCR beta chain. As yet, its antigen is unknown. Under the authors' procedure: Researchers built a distant-metastasis classifier for papillary thyroid cancer that drew on CDR3 differences across clinicopathological groups. TCRdb re-called the PCR reads with MiXCR. The V and J calls here are based on TCRdb, not the publication. The sample lists tens of thousands of clones, about 15% seen once, with about 6.8% in the top ten. The CDR3 is 18 residues long. The V gene's germline CDR1 is MDHEN and CDR2 SYDVKM. J was trimmed by 0 bases and V by 6 bases; bases with no gene match: 7. This entry comes from a study of metastatic and nonmetastatic thyroid tumors. Study overall: Malignant and benign thyroid patients had repertoires compared in peripheral blood and tumor or nodule tissue. Regarding the study as a whole: For both blood and tumor, malignant thyroid tumors reportedly showed significantly higher TCR beta diversity than benign nodules did.

Not a single patient had been given any form of treatment at any point before undergoing thyroid surgery. This chain connects TRBV28 to TRBJ2-6; 11 positions agree with TRBD1. This clonotype originated in a male donor with papillary thyroid cancer or a benign thyroid nodule (not recorded which). Some clones in this sample may be carry-over from other donors' samples. Sequences were obtained from blood. CDR3 protein: CASSDPGQGDSGANVLTF. The DNA for the CDR3 is TGTGCCAGCAGCGACCCGGGACAGGGGGACTCTGGGGCCAACGTCCTGACTTTC.